What follows are 24 T cell receptor beta chains derived from one specimen sequenced in a study of cytomegalovirus exposure and HLA in healthy donors. The PCR contained 60 Vbeta and 13 Jbeta primers. Sequenced by immunoSEQ multiplex PCR; TCRdb stores in-frame clones only, minus some. The table records about 76,000 clones, around 65% of them present only once. The sequencing input was PBMCs. These receptors were collected from a man in his sixties in good health and CMV-seropositive.

This chain links TRBV5-6 with TRBJ1-2, with 8 bases lining up with TRBD1. V lost 4 bases to trimming and J lost 3 bases; unmatched junction nucleotides: 5. The CDR3 is 14 amino acids. Looked up from germline, CDR1 is SGHDT and CDR2 is YYEEEE. The CDR3 sequence: CASSVRGRDYGYTF. The CDR3 nucleotides read TGTGCCAGCAGCGTCAGGGGGCGCGACTATGGCTACACCTTC.

This chain connects TRBV9 to TRBJ2-5; 7 nucleotides align to TRBD2. V was pared by 0 bases and J by 0 bases, with 5 bases of the junction left unmatched. The CDR3 sequence is 16 residues long. CDR1 is SGDLS and CDR2 is YYNGEE in the germline V gene. CDR3 residues: CASSVGTGGYQETQYF. CDR3 DNA sequence: TGTGCCAGCAGCGTAGGCACGGGAGGTTACCAAGAGACCCAGTACTTC.

This clone appeared a few times. V usage is TRBV15 and J usage is TRBJ2-3, with 7 nucleotides matching TRBD2. V was pared by 3 bases and J by 8 bases, with 8 bases of the junction left unmatched. Germline V gene data show CDR1 as LNHNV and CDR2 as YYDKDF (reference sequence). The CDR3 sequence is 14 residues long. The CDR3 region has the DNA TGTGCCACCAGCAGTCGCCGAACGGGGGGTACGCAGTATTTT. Protein sequence: CATSSRRTGGTQYF.

This clone has just one count. The chain recombines TRBV2 with TRBJ2-6, with 7 bases identical to TRBD2. Germline loops: CDR1 SNHLY, CDR2 FYNNEI. The junction had 4 bases not matched to a gene; V was cut back by 8 bases and J by 3 bases. CDR3 size: 14 residues. The CDR3 DNA follows: TGTGCCAGCTGGGGGGGACGTGGGGCCAACGTCCTGACTTTC. Translated: CASWGGRGANVLTF.

The rearrangement links TRBV9 to TRBJ2-7; D may be TRBD2 (5 bases). The CDR3 covers 13 residues. Germline V gives CDR1 SGDLS, CDR2 YYNGEE. V was clipped by 3 bases and J by 6 bases, with 13 bases between them. DNA for the CDR3: TGTGCCAGCAGCGCCGAACTAGTCTCCGAGCAGTACTTC. It encodes CASSAELVSEQYF. Filled out from reference TRBV9 and TRBJ2-7, the complete variable domain reads DSGVTQTPKHLITATGQRVTLRCSPRSGDLSVYWYQQSLDQGLQFLIQYYNGEERAKGNILERFSAQQFPDLHSELNLSSLELGDSALYFCASSAELVSEQYFGPGTRLTVT.

On this clone: A junction boundary mismatches the germline segment, possibly from a read error. V gene TRBV29-1 combines with J gene TRBJ2-1, with D perhaps matching TRBD2 (7 bases). This CDR3 spans 14 amino acids. From germline, CDR1 is SQVTM and CDR2 ANQGSEA. In nucleotides, the CDR3 is TGCAGCACTGAAGGGGGGGATGTCTACTATGAGCAGTTCTTC. Protein: CSTEGGDVYYEQFF.

The chain joins TRBV4-1 to TRBJ2-7; the match to TRBD2 covers 9 bases. V dropped 4 bases and J dropped 2; count of bases not matched to a gene: 9. CDR3 length: 16 amino acids. The V gene's germline CDR1 is MGHRA and CDR2 YSYEKL. CDR3 sequence (DNA): TGCGCCAGCAGCCGGGAGGCTAGCGGGGCAACCTACGAGCAGTACTTC. This sequence encodes CASSREASGATYEQYF.

V usage is TRBV6-5 and J usage is TRBJ1-5, with 8 positions matching TRBD1. Germline V gives CDR1 MNHEY, CDR2 SVGAGI. The CDR3 sequence is 12 residues long. V was pared by 7 bases and J by 9 bases, with 5 bases of the junction left unmatched. The CDR3 loop reads CASTGQGGPQHF. The CDR3 bases are TGTGCCAGCACCGGACAGGGAGGGCCCCAGCATTTT.

This chain links TRBV7-2 with TRBJ2-7; 7 nucleotides line up with TRBD2. V gave up 1 base and J gave up 0 bases; unmatched junction bases: 3. Per the germline V gene, CDR1 is SGHTA and CDR2 is FQGNSA. CDR3 size: 15 residues. The CDR3 region is CASSLEPGGSYEQYF. The CDR3 coding sequence is TGTGCCAGCAGCTTAGAGCCGGGGGGCTCCTACGAGCAGTACTTC.

The V gene is TRBV6-4, the J gene TRBJ2-1; 7 bases map to TRBD2. Per the germline V gene, CDR1 is MRHNA and CDR2 is SNTAGT. The CDR3 extends over 14 amino acids. J gave up 9 bases and V 0 bases, and 5 bases lay outside the gene matches. The chain's CDR3 is CASSDSGGWGEQFF. In DNA, the CDR3 is TGTGCCAGCAGTGACTCGGGGGGGTGGGGTGAGCAGTTCTTC.

The rearrangement uses TRBV5-4 and TRBJ2-3; 8 nucleotides line up with TRBD2. CDR1 and CDR2 (germline): SGHNT, YYREEE (reference sequence). This CDR3 spans 15 amino acids. V shed 1 base, J shed 1 base, and the junction held 2 bases outside the gene matches. The CDR3 DNA reads as TGTGCCAGCAGCTTGTACGGGAGGGGCACAGATACGCAGTATTTT. It encodes CASSLYGRGTDTQYF.

The chain joins TRBV9 to TRBJ2-2; 9 bases are shared with TRBD1. The CDR3 runs to 18 residues. The germline V gene has CDR1 SGDLS and CDR2 YYNGEE. Trimming cost V 4 bases and J 5 bases; bases outside gene matches: 15. The CDR3 loop is CASSPKIGDRDLTGELFF. DNA for the CDR3: TGTGCCAGCAGCCCGAAAATAGGGGACAGGGATTTGACCGGGGAGCTGTTTTTT.

This clone is judged medium-sized. The chain carries TRBV19 and TRBJ2-5; no reliable D call. The CDR3 is made up of 15 amino acids. Trimming shortened V by 7 bases and J by 0 bases, and 15 bases separated the two germline ends. In germline, CDR1 is LNHDA, CDR2 SQIVND (reference sequence). The CDR3 coding sequence is TGTGCCAGTACTCCTAATTCGATGTACCAAGAGACCCAGTACTTC. Protein sequence: CASTPNSMYQETQYF.

This clone was counted a single time. V and J are TRBV11-2 and TRBJ1-2; D ambiguous. Between the trimmed V and J ends, which lost 0 bases and 7 bases, there was a span of 24 bases. This CDR3 is built from 18 residues. CDR1 is SGHAT and CDR2 is FQNNGV in the germline V gene. The CDR3 loop is CASSLEAGGAGKFSGYTF. The CDR3 DNA follows: TGTGCCAGCAGCTTAGAGGCAGGAGGAGCGGGGAAGTTCTCTGGCTACACCTTC.

The chain links TRBV2 to TRBJ1-2; the D is unclear. Trimming took off 8 bases at V and 2 bases at J, with 12 bases between the two ends. Germline V gives CDR1 SNHLY, CDR2 FYNNEI. The CDR3 covers 13 residues. Here the CDR3 DNA reads TGTGCCAGCGATCTCGGACTGAACTATGGCTACACCTTC. It codes for CASDLGLNYGYTF.

The chain uses TRBV27 and TRBJ2-7, with no clear D. The germline V gene encodes CDR1 MNHEY and CDR2 SMNVEV (reference sequence). Deletions cut 0 bases from V and 3 bases from J, with 9 bases between. This CDR3 has 14 amino acids. Here the CDR3 DNA reads TGTGCCAGCAGTTTATCTAGGAGTCTCTACGAGCAGTACTTC. Residues: CASSLSRSLYEQYF.

The rearrangement joins TRBV2 to TRBJ2-2; D uncertain. Germline V lookup: CDR1 SNHLY, CDR2 FYNNEI. Trimming shortened V by 2 bases and J by 8 bases, and 12 bases separated the two germline ends. CDR3 size: 14 residues. The CDR3 here is CASSERVWAGELFF. CDR3 DNA sequence: TGTGCCAGCAGTGAACGCGTCTGGGCTGGGGAGCTGTTTTTT. The complete variable domain, with remaining parts taken from reference TRBV2 and TRBJ2-2, reads EPEVTQTPSHQVTQMGQEVILRCVPISNHLYFYWYRQILGQKVEFLVSFYNNEISEKSEIFDDQFSVERPDGSNFTLKIRSTKLEDSAMYFCASSERVWAGELFFGEGSRLTVL.

V usage is TRBV2 and J usage is TRBJ1-4; a possible D gene is TRBD1 (5 bases). Germline CDR1 SNHLY, CDR2 FYNNEI. V was clipped by 7 bases and J by 5 bases, with 14 bases between them. The CDR3 totals 14 residues. CDR3 region: CASIRQLGNEKLFF. The DNA for the CDR3 is TGTGCCAGCATCAGACAGTTAGGAAATGAAAAACTGTTTTTT.

This chain joins TRBV6-1 and TRBJ1-5; tentatively, D is TRBD1 (5 bases). V was pared by 6 bases and J by 4 bases, with 10 bases between. In germline, CDR1 is MNHNS, CDR2 SASEGT. CDR3 size: 13 residues. The CDR3, as DNA: TGTGCCAGCAGCACCGACAGAAATCAGCCCCAGCATTTT. It encodes CASSTDRNQPQHF.

The V call is TRBV10-3, the J call TRBJ1-5, with D possibly TRBD1 on 6 matching bases. This CDR3 has 14 amino acids. The germline V gene encodes CDR1 ENHRY and CDR2 SYGVKD. V gave up 3 bases and J gave up 0 bases, with 6 bases separating them. For the CDR3, the DNA is TGTGCCATCAGTGACAGGGGTAGCAATCAGCCCCAGCATTTT. This translates into CAISDRGSNQPQHF.

This clone has a single count. The chain is built from TRBV4-1 and TRBJ2-7; 10 positions agree with TRBD1. This CDR3 is 22 amino acids long. J gave up 0 bases and V 0 bases, and 20 bases lay outside the gene matches. Germline CDR1 is MGHRA and CDR2 is YSYEKL. The CDR3 loop reads CASSQDPNSLRDRGLLSYEQYF. As DNA, the CDR3 is TGCGCCAGCAGCCAAGACCCTAACTCCCTCCGGGACAGGGGACTCCTCTCCTACGAGCAGTACTTC.

This chain uses TRBV11-2 with TRBJ1-6; TRBD1 is a possible D gene (5 bases). Trimming pared 1 base from V and 7 bases from J, leaving 8 bases between. The CDR3 is 14 amino acids. Germline loops: CDR1 SGHAT, CDR2 FQNNGV. The CDR3 coding sequence is TGTGCCAGCAGCTTAGGCCAGGGCAATTCACCCCTCCACTTT. It is translated as CASSLGQGNSPLHF.

V and J are TRBV7-2 and TRBJ2-1, with 9 bases matching TRBD2. Germline values: CDR1 SGHTA, CDR2 FQGNSA. The CDR3 has 14 residues. Trimming removed 3 bases from V and 8 bases from J; junction bases left unmatched: 5. The CDR3 DNA sequence: TGTGCCAGCAGCTTGACTAGCGGTAATTATGAGCAGTTCTTC. The encoded protein is CASSLTSGNYEQFF.

A single count supports this clone. The V call is TRBV11-2, the J call TRBJ1-1, with D unresolved. This CDR3 comprises 14 residues. Germline V lookup: CDR1 SGHAT, CDR2 FQNNGV. The V and J ends lost 7 bases and 0 bases respectively, with 12 bases between them. The CDR3 sequence is CASTWAGMNTEAFF. DNA of the CDR3: TGTGCCAGCACCTGGGCAGGCATGAACACTGAAGCTTTCTTT.